This T cell receptor beta chain was profiled in a study of tumor and adjacent non-tumor tissue in lung cancer. Study summary: Patients were aged roughly 30 to 76, 9 to 10 men and about 5 women, stage I to III. Overall study results and limits: Compared with tumor, normal lung showed significantly lower TCR diversity. In normal lung, the top 100 clones were significantly more dominant than in tumor.

The template was RNA from unsorted bulk tissue. The normal lung tissue was taken more than 3 cm from the tumor edge. Newly diagnosed lung cancer patients had thoracic surgery in China, August–late 2014, without prior chemotherapy. A modified ARM-PCR protocol with three rounds of nested PCR amplified TCRbeta. TCRdb ran MiXCR on the multiplex PCR reads and lists one entry per CDR3 protein. The sample lists roughly 120,000 distinct CDR3 sequences, 60% to 80% occurring once. Note on this clonotype: Its antigen is not known. A much more abundant neighbour one base away suggests this may be a read error.

CDR1 is SGHKS and CDR2 is YYEKEE in the germline V gene (reference sequence). CDR3 length equals 15 residues. Sequencing was performed on distant non-tumor lung tissue. This TCR came from a man aged 60 to 69 with non-small cell lung cancer. V gene TRBV5-5 combines with J gene TRBJ2-2, with D tentatively TRBD1 (5 bases). CDR3 in amino acids: CASRLVQGNTGELFF. The CDR3 DNA follows: TGTGCCAGCAGATTGGTTCAGGGAAACACCGGGGAGCTGTTTTTT.